Following are 28 T cell receptor beta chains from one sample sequenced in a study of control samples from healthy donors and cancer patients. Generated by immunoSEQ multiplex PCR, the TCRdb table keeps only in-frame clones and is missing some. This table holds around 81,000 clones, approximately 93% found once. The sequenced sample was blood. The receptors were sampled from a woman aged 30 to 39 in good health.

The chain is built from TRBV3-1 (or the pseudogene TRBV3-2) and TRBJ2-1, with D unresolved. This CDR3 comprises 12 residues. The V and J ends lost 1 base and 9 bases respectively, with 7 bases between them. Germline lookup yields CDR1 LGHDT and CDR2 YNNKEL (reference sequence). This CDR3 reads CASSQGRVEQFF. DNA of the CDR3: TGTGCCAGCAGCCAAGGAAGAGTTGAGCAGTTCTTC.

The V and J genes are TRBV2 and TRBJ1-1; D not resolved. The CDR3 is 12 residues long. Trimming removed 2 bases from V and 11 bases from J, with 12 bases in between. Germline V gene sequence: CDR1 SNHLY, CDR2 FYNNEI. CDR3 DNA: TGTGCCAGCAGTGAATGGAGCAGGCCGGCTTTCTTT. Translation: CASSEWSRPAFF.

J is TRBJ1-2 and V is TRBV18, with a tentative D call TRBD1 (5 bases). V was cut by 0 bases and J by 8 bases, with 13 bases left in between. The CDR3 extends over 14 amino acids. CDR1 and CDR2 (germline): KGHSH, LQKENI. The CDR3 loop reads CASSPPGERDGYTF. For the CDR3, the DNA is TGTGCCAGCTCACCACCGGGCGAGAGGGACGGCTACACCTTC.

The chain uses TRBV15 and TRBJ1-1; D gene uncertain. This CDR3 contains 13 residues. V gave up 4 bases and J gave up 1 base, with 7 bases separating them. From germline, CDR1 is LNHNV and CDR2 YYDKDF (reference sequence). The CDR3 region is CATSIRGNTEAFF. CDR3 DNA: TGTGCCACCAGCATACGGGGGAACACTGAAGCTTTCTTT.

J is TRBJ1-1 and V is TRBV6-1; D is perhaps TRBD1 (5 bases). Per the germline V gene, CDR1 is MNHNS and CDR2 is SASEGT. The CDR3 contains 15 residues. The V and J ends lost 1 base and 4 bases respectively, with 13 bases between them. The chain's CDR3 is CASSEVTGGATEAFF. CDR3 coding DNA: TGTGCCAGCAGTGAAGTAACGGGGGGTGCCACTGAAGCTTTCTTT.

The V gene is TRBV29-1, the J gene TRBJ1-2; 7 nucleotides align to TRBD1. Germline CDR1 reads SQVTM; CDR2 reads ANQGSEA. This CDR3 comprises 14 residues. V shed 1 base and J 3 bases; nucleotides not matched to a gene: 5. The CDR3 loop reads CSVEGGDSHYGYTF. The CDR3 DNA is TGCAGCGTTGAAGGGGGGGACAGTCACTATGGCTACACCTTC.

As regards this clone: At one boundary the junction diverges from the germline segment, which might be a read error. The chain carries TRBV2 and TRBJ1-3; the D is unclear. The germline gives CDR1 SNHLY, CDR2 FYNNEI. The CDR3 length is 13 residues. The CDR3 bases are TGTGCCCGCAGGCCCTTACCTGGAAACACCATATATTTT. Protein: CARRPLPGNTIYF.

The chain combines TRBV18 with TRBJ2-5; the D is unclear. Trimming cost V 2 bases and J 3 bases, with 7 bases left between them. Germline CDR1 reads KGHSH; CDR2 reads LQKENI. The CDR3 sequence is 13 residues long. The CDR3 DNA follows: TGTGCCAGCTCACCAGCACACAAAGAGACCCAGTACTTC. Translation: CASSPAHKETQYF.

The genes are TRBV30 and TRBJ1-5; D gene uncertain. The germline CDR1 and CDR2 sequences are GTSNPN and SVGIG (reference sequence). CDR3 length: 16 amino acids. Trimming left V 1 base short and J 5 bases short, with 18 bases between. The CDR3 reads CAWSAKVVRTYQPQHF. Here the CDR3 DNA reads TGTGCCTGGAGTGCGAAGGTGGTCAGGACGTATCAGCCCCAGCATTTT.

The table lists this clone with a count of one. This sequence joins TRBV5-1 and TRBJ1-2, with 11 bases that match TRBD1. After removal of 4 bases from V and 0 bases from J, the junction contained 2 bases not matched to a gene. Per the germline V gene, CDR1 is SGHRS and CDR2 is YFSETQ. There are 15 residues in the CDR3. The CDR3 here is CASSPGQGANYGYTF. The CDR3 bases are TGCGCCAGCAGCCCGGGACAGGGGGCTAACTATGGCTACACCTTC.

This chain links TRBV6-5 with TRBJ1-4; weak D call: TRBD1 (6 bases). The CDR3 sequence is 15 residues long. CDR1 is MNHEY, CDR2 SVGAGI, per germline. Trimming shortened V by 6 bases and J by 5 bases, and 16 bases separated the two germline ends. CDR3 sequence (DNA): TGTGCCAGCAGCTCGGGGGGAGGGGGGAATGAAAAACTGTTTTTT. Translating gives CASSSGGGGNEKLFF.

V is TRBV24-1 and J is TRBJ2-7; the D gene is possibly TRBD2 (5 bases). CDR1 is KGHDR, CDR2 SFDVKD, per germline. There are 14 residues in the CDR3. The ends were cut back, 4 bases at V and 0 bases at J, with 9 bases in the middle. CDR3 protein: CATSETGSSYEQYF. CDR3 in DNA: TGTGCCACCAGTGAAACGGGGAGCTCCTACGAGCAGTACTTC.

This rearrangement joins TRBV5-6 to TRBJ2-5, with 9 bases matching TRBD2. The J segment lost 1 base and the V segment lost 2 bases, leaving 6 bases of the junction unmatched. This CDR3 is built from 16 residues. Germline V CDR1 and CDR2: SGHDT, YYEEEE. Here the CDR3 reads CASSFSSGKIQETQYF. Written as DNA, the CDR3 is TGTGCCAGCAGCTTCTCTAGCGGGAAGATCCAAGAGACCCAGTACTTC.

The gene calls are TRBV27 and TRBJ1-4; 9 nucleotides align to TRBD1. From germline, CDR1 is MNHEY and CDR2 SMNVEV (reference sequence). V lost 5 bases to trimming and J lost 1 base; unmatched junction nucleotides: 5. CDR3 size: 16 residues. CDR3 sequence (DNA): TGTGCCAGCAGTGTGGGACAGGGATTAACTAATGAAAAACTGTTTTTT. This gives the protein CASSVGQGLTNEKLFF.

V and J are TRBV5-1 and TRBJ1-1; 7 nucleotides match TRBD1. Germline lookup yields CDR1 SGHRS and CDR2 YFSETQ. CDR3 size: 13 residues. J lost 5 bases, V lost 3 bases, and 4 bases had no gene match. The CDR3 region has the DNA TGCGCCAGCAGCTCCCAGGGGGGGACTGAAGCTTTCTTT. Its protein product is CASSSQGGTEAFF.

The J gene is TRBJ1-5, the V gene TRBV5-4; no reliable D call. Germline CDR1 and CDR2: SGHNT and YYREEE (reference sequence). The CDR3 is 13 amino acids. The V and J ends lost 0 bases and 10 bases respectively, with 11 bases between them. The CDR3 here is CASSLDREAPQHF. The CDR3 DNA reads as TGTGCCAGCAGCTTGGATAGGGAAGCACCCCAGCATTTT.

The rearrangement uses TRBV19 and TRBJ2-7; TRBD2 aligns across 7 bases. This CDR3 region has 15 residues. Germline CDR1 and CDR2: LNHDA and SQIVND (reference sequence). J gave up 2 bases and V 5 bases, and 9 bases lay outside the gene matches. Here the CDR3 reads CASSASAGGTYEQYF. CDR3 bases: TGTGCCAGTAGTGCCTCGGCCGGGGGGACCTACGAGCAGTACTTC.

The chain links TRBV9 to TRBJ1-4; D is uncertain. Germline values: CDR1 SGDLS, CDR2 YYNGEE. The CDR3 totals 15 residues. Deletions cut 2 bases from V and 4 bases from J, with 12 bases between. CDR3 bases: TGTGCCAGCAGCGTCGGCGGGGATTTTAATGAAAAACTGTTTTTT. Protein sequence: CASSVGGDFNEKLFF.

This clone appeared once. The rearrangement uses TRBV28 and TRBJ2-2, with D hard to call. This CDR3 has 15 residues. The germline V and J ends were trimmed by 3 bases and 5 bases, with 13 bases remaining between them. Germline-derived CDR1 and CDR2 are MDHEN and SYDVKM. The CDR3 loop is CASSLRYQDTGELFF. CDR3 bases: TGTGCCAGCAGTTTGAGGTATCAGGATACCGGGGAGCTGTTTTTT.

The V and J genes are TRBV28 and TRBJ2-7; D unclear. Trimming cost V 3 bases and J 4 bases, with 13 bases left between them. The CDR3 extends over 14 amino acids. Germline V gene data show CDR1 as MDHEN and CDR2 as SYDVKM. The CDR3 protein is CASSFVDPGYEQYF. DNA for the CDR3: TGTGCCAGCAGTTTCGTTGACCCAGGTTACGAGCAGTACTTC.

V and J are TRBV11-2 and TRBJ2-3; unclear D gene. The CDR3 has 17 residues. V was trimmed by 0 bases and J by 2 bases, leaving 15 bases between them. Germline V gene sequence: CDR1 SGHAT, CDR2 FQNNGV. The CDR3 DNA reads as TGTGCCAGCAGCTTAGATTGGAACAGTCCGACCACAGATACGCAGTATTTT. Translated: CASSLDWNSPTTDTQYF.

The V gene is TRBV7-9, the J gene TRBJ1-2; maybe TRBD1 (6 bases). The CDR3 is 13 residues long. V was cut by 3 bases and J by 4 bases, with 9 bases left in between. CDR1 and CDR2 from the germline V gene are SEHNR and FQNEAQ (reference sequence). The DNA of the CDR3 is TGTGCCAGCAGCTTCGACAGGAGCTATGGCTACACCTTC. Translating it yields CASSFDRSYGYTF.

To note about this clone: Other DNA sequences in the same sample also yield this CDR3. The chain links TRBV28 to TRBJ1-5; D unclear. Between the trimmed V and J ends, which lost 5 bases and 0 bases, there was a span of 5 bases. The CDR3 has 13 residues. Germline lookup yields CDR1 MDHEN and CDR2 SYDVKM. The CDR3 DNA is TGTGCCAGCAGTCGTTATAGCAATCAGCCCCAGCATTTT. Protein: CASSRYSNQPQHF.

The V gene is TRBV12-5, the J gene TRBJ1-2, with D hard to call. Per the germline V gene, CDR1 is LGHNT and CDR2 is FRNRAP. This CDR3 is 15 amino acids long. V was pared by 1 base and J by 3 bases, with 12 bases between. This CDR3 reads CASGLAPPGDYGYTF. CDR3 DNA: TGTGCTAGTGGTTTGGCGCCGCCAGGAGACTATGGCTACACCTTC.

The rearrangement links TRBV27 to TRBJ1-5; no clear D. The CDR3 is 13 amino acids. The V gene's germline CDR1 is MNHEY and CDR2 SMNVEV (reference sequence). V was cut by 7 bases and J by 4 bases, with 11 bases left in between. The CDR3: CASKISPNQPQHF. For the CDR3, the DNA is TGTGCCAGCAAGATCTCCCCTAATCAGCCCCAGCATTTT.

This chain links TRBV7-3 with TRBJ2-1, with 8 bases fitting TRBD2. Looked up from germline, CDR1 is SGHTA and CDR2 is FQGTGA. Trimming removed 4 bases from V and 8 bases from J; junction bases left unmatched: 10. This CDR3 region has 15 residues. The CDR3 coding sequence is TGTGCCAGCAGCTCCCCCGGGACTAGTGGGGATGAGCAGTTCTTC. This gives the protein CASSSPGTSGDEQFF.

The chain is built from TRBV15 and TRBJ1-1; D is ambiguous. Trimming shortened V by 3 bases and J by 4 bases, and 15 bases separated the two germline ends. This CDR3 region has 15 residues. The germline V gene has CDR1 LNHNV and CDR2 YYDKDF (reference sequence). For the CDR3, the DNA is TGTGCCACCAGCAGGCATAGAGGTGGGAGCACTGAAGCTTTCTTT. As protein: CATSRHRGGSTEAFF.

The rearrangement links TRBV6-5 to TRBJ1-5, with a tentative D call TRBD1 (5 bases). With 0 bases removed from V and 3 bases from J, the gap between germline ends came to 9 bases. The CDR3 contains 15 residues. Germline CDR1 is MNHEY and CDR2 is SVGAGI. The CDR3 reads CASSYSRGANQPQHF. The CDR3 DNA sequence: TGTGCCAGCAGTTACTCGAGAGGGGCCAATCAGCCCCAGCATTTT.